Given below is one TCR beta chain in context. Its target is unknown. The data belong to a study of beta chain features in type 1 diabetes. Every bit of the isolated RNA underwent reverse transcription, so sequencing read expressed TCRB transcripts. Clones were read by immunoSEQ multiplex PCR, and TCRdb kept only the in-frame ones, dropping some. This repertoire shows roughly 230,000 clones, about a tenth found once; its top ten account for around 0.018%. General study findings and limits: The study found moderately but significantly shorter TCRB CDR3s in all four CD4+ subsets of Type 1 diabetes patients. Within the patient group, naive, central memory and Treg TCRB repertoires appeared more similar to each other than within healthy donors.

This TCR derives from a man aged 30 to 45 with type 1 diabetes. The material sequenced was naive CD4+ T cells from blood.

CDR3 in amino acids: CASSWTGGGFGYEQYF. As DNA, the CDR3 is TGTGCCAGCAGCTGGACAGGGGGCGGTTTTGGCTACGAGCAGTACTTC. The V call is TRBV5-6, the J call TRBJ2-7, with 11 bases aligning to TRBD1. The germline CDR1 and CDR2 sequences are SGHDT and YYEEEE. Losses at the gene ends were 3 bases for V and 3 bases for J; bases not matched to a gene: 8. The CDR3 extends over 16 amino acids.